The 18 T cell receptor beta chains below were found in one sample sequenced in a study of cytomegalovirus exposure and HLA in healthy donors. PCR primers comprised 60 Vbeta and 13 Jbeta primers. Clones were read by immunoSEQ multiplex PCR, and TCRdb kept only the in-frame ones, dropping some. This sample yields tens of thousands of clones, of which approximately 75% are seen a single time; about 12% belongs to the top ten. The sequencing input was PBMCs. Every receptor here comes from a woman between 40 and 55 years old in good health and CMV-seropositive.

The V gene is TRBV9, the J gene TRBJ1-5, with D unresolved. Trimming pared 3 bases from V and 2 bases from J, leaving 6 bases between. This CDR3 region has 13 residues. In germline, CDR1 is SGDLS, CDR2 YYNGEE. This CDR3 is CASSATGNQPQHF. DNA of the CDR3: TGTGCCAGCAGCGCCACAGGCAATCAGCCCCAGCATTTT. The full variable domain, rest sourced from reference TRBV9 and TRBJ1-5, is DSGVTQTPKHLITATGQRVTLRCSPRSGDLSVYWYQQSLDQGLQFLIQYYNGEERAKGNILERFSAQQFPDLHSELNLSSLELGDSALYFCASSATGNQPQHFGDGTRLSIL.

This clone showed up just a few times. V gene TRBV2 combines with J gene TRBJ1-4; 10 nucleotides align to TRBD1. The CDR3 totals 13 residues. The germline V gene encodes CDR1 SNHLY and CDR2 FYNNEI. V lost 8 bases, J lost 6 bases, and 3 bases stayed unmatched. CDR3 residues: CASRQGADEKLFF. The CDR3 region has the DNA TGTGCCAGCCGACAGGGGGCTGATGAAAAACTGTTTTTT.

The CDR3 reads CSSRGTGADTQYF. CDR3 DNA: TGCAGCTCAAGGGGGACAGGGGCAGATACGCAGTATTTT. The rearrangement uses TRBV29-1 and TRBJ2-3, with 10 nucleotides matching TRBD1. The CDR3 totals 13 residues. Trimming at V came to 8 bases and at J to 4 bases, leaving 6 bases not matched to a gene. CDR1 is SQVTM, CDR2 ANQGSEA, per germline.

This clone has a single count. The chain links TRBV4-1 to TRBJ2-5; 7 nucleotides match TRBD1. Germline V gene sequence: CDR1 MGHRA, CDR2 YSYEKL. V lost 0 bases to trimming and J lost 3 bases; unmatched junction nucleotides: 4. The length of the CDR3 is 15 residues. The CDR3 DNA sequence: TGCGCCAGCAGCCAAGATTTGGGGACAGAAGAGACCCAGTACTTC. Its translation: CASSQDLGTEETQYF.

The chain employs TRBV11-2 and TRBJ2-5; weak D call: TRBD2 (7 bases). From germline, CDR1 is SGHAT and CDR2 FQNNGV. The CDR3 contains 15 residues. The germline V and J ends were trimmed by 0 bases and 5 bases, with 13 bases remaining between them. CDR3 loop: CASSLEQGAGETQYF. The CDR3 region has the DNA TGTGCCAGCAGCTTAGAACAGGGAGCGGGGGAGACCCAGTACTTC.

There are a few counts of this clone. The rearrangement uses TRBV19 and TRBJ1-2, with TRBD1 identical over 8 bases. CDR3 size: 14 residues. From germline, CDR1 is LNHDA and CDR2 SQIVND (reference sequence). With 5 bases clipped from V and 10 bases from J, the junction kept 12 bases outside the gene matches. As DNA, the CDR3 is TGTGCCAGTAGTCCCAGATCCGGGACAGGCCACTACACCTTC. This sequence encodes CASSPRSGTGHYTF. Drawing the rest from reference TRBV19 and TRBJ1-2, the complete variable domain is DGGITQSPKYLFRKEGQNVTLSCEQNLNHDAMYWYRQDPGQGLRLIYYSQIVNDFQKGDIAEGYSVSREKKESFPLTVTSAQKNPTAFYLCASSPRSGTGHYTFGSGTRLTVV.

This clone has a handful of counts. The genes are TRBV5-1 and TRBJ1-1, with 7 bases identical to TRBD1. The germline gives CDR1 SGHRS, CDR2 YFSETQ. V shed 3 bases and J 1 base; nucleotides not matched to a gene: 3. The CDR3 contains 14 residues. CDR3 region: CASSSRDRNTEAFF. For the CDR3, the DNA is TGCGCCAGCAGCTCGCGGGACAGGAACACTGAAGCTTTCTTT.

This clone was observed a few times. The rearrangement links TRBV9 to TRBJ1-1; TRBD1 aligns across 7 bases. This CDR3 region has 16 residues. CDR1 is SGDLS, CDR2 YYNGEE, per germline. After removal of 4 bases from V and 6 bases from J, the junction contained 15 bases not matched to a gene. CDR3: CASSQGTGVQGAEAFF. The DNA for the CDR3 is TGTGCCAGCAGCCAAGGAACGGGAGTTCAGGGGGCTGAAGCTTTCTTT.

The rearrangement joins TRBV6-1 to TRBJ2-5, with 7 bases that match TRBD1. CDR1 is MNHNS and CDR2 is SASEGT in the germline V gene. CDR3 length equals 13 residues. Unmatched junction bases numbered 1, after V lost 6 bases and J lost 0 bases. The CDR3 loop is CASRDRNQETQYF. CDR3 coding DNA: TGTGCCAGCAGGGACAGGAACCAAGAGACCCAGTACTTC.

The chain recombines TRBV6-5 with TRBJ1-1, with TRBD1 matching over 9 bases. This CDR3 has 13 amino acids. V shed 6 bases, J shed 13 bases, and the junction held 12 bases outside the gene matches. Germline V gene lookup returns CDR1 MNHEY and CDR2 SVGAGI. CDR3 DNA sequence: TGTGCCAGCAGACTATTTACCGAGGGACAGGGTTTCTTT. Translated, it gives CASRLFTEGQGFF.

The chain combines TRBV9 with TRBJ1-5, with D maybe TRBD1 (6 bases). CDR1 is SGDLS, CDR2 YYNGEE, per germline. The CDR3 is made up of 14 amino acids. Trimming cost V 5 bases and J 0 bases, with 9 bases left between them. CDR3 nucleotide sequence: TGTGCCAGCAGTGACAGGATTAGCAATCAGCCCCAGCATTTT. This gives the protein CASSDRISNQPQHF.

The rearrangement links TRBV5-4 to TRBJ1-6; 10 nucleotides align to TRBD1. From germline, CDR1 is SGHNT and CDR2 YYREEE (reference sequence). The CDR3 consists of 15 residues. With V trimmed by 3 bases and J by 13 bases, 10 bases remained unmatched. Here the CDR3 DNA reads TGTGCCAGCAGCTCTCAGGGACAGGGGCCATCGCCCCTCCACTTT. As protein: CASSSQGQGPSPLHF. The full variable domain, with the rest looked up from reference TRBV5-4 and TRBJ1-6, is ETGVTQSPTHLIKTRGQQVTLRCSSQSGHNTVSWYQQALGQGPQFIFQYYREEENGRGNFPPRFSGLQFPNYSSELNVNALELDDSALYLCASSSQGQGPSPLHFGNGTRLTVT.

J is TRBJ1-2 and V is TRBV5-6; TRBD1 matches 7 bases. Germline V gives CDR1 SGHDT, CDR2 YYEEEE. The CDR3 has 17 residues. Trimming at V came to 4 bases and at J to 4 bases, leaving 16 bases not matched to a gene. The CDR3 DNA reads as TGTGCCAGCAGCCCGATGACAGGGCCCCCCCTCCTCTATGGCTACACCTTC. Translating it yields CASSPMTGPPLLYGYTF.

This sequence joins TRBV6-6 and TRBJ1-6; TRBD1 agrees at 7 bases. The CDR3 totals 14 residues. Germline CDR1 is MNHNY and CDR2 is SVGAGI (reference sequence). V gave up 6 bases and J gave up 1 base; unmatched junction bases: 0. CDR3 in DNA: TGTGCCAGCAGACAGGGGTCCTATAATTCACCCCTCCACTTT. This gives the protein CASRQGSYNSPLHF.

The chain recombines TRBV7-3 with TRBJ1-2; D perhaps matches TRBD1 (5 bases). CDR3 length: 14 residues. CDR1 is SGHTA, CDR2 FQGTGA, per germline. V lost 5 bases, J lost 1 base, and 11 bases lay in between. The CDR3 bases are TGTGCCAGCAGCCCCGGACACCTTAACTATGGCTACACCTTC. Amino acids: CASSPGHLNYGYTF.

This sequence joins TRBV7-3 and TRBJ1-2, with TRBD1 matching over 7 bases. This CDR3 is 15 amino acids long. The V segment lost 5 bases and the J segment 2 bases; nucleotides outside the gene matches: 8. The germline V gene encodes CDR1 SGHTA and CDR2 FQGTGA. The CDR3 spells CASSPQTGENYGYTF. The CDR3 DNA reads TGTGCCAGCAGCCCCCAAACAGGGGAAAACTATGGCTACACCTTC.

The sample holds a few counts of this clone. The rearrangement links TRBV5-1 to TRBJ2-5; a weak D match, TRBD2 (7 bases). The germline V gene encodes CDR1 SGHRS and CDR2 YFSETQ. The CDR3 sequence is 15 residues long. V lost 5 bases and J 5 bases, leaving 19 bases between the germline ends. CDR3 nucleotides: TGCGCCAGCAGGCGGCGGGGGCATGGAGAGGAGACCCAGTACTTC. This sequence encodes CASRRRGHGEETQYF.

The rearrangement uses TRBV13 and TRBJ1-1; TRBD1 agrees at 10 bases. This CDR3 has 16 amino acids. Germline CDR1 reads PRHDT; CDR2 reads FYEKMQ (reference sequence). J was trimmed by 1 base and V by 5 bases; bases with no gene match: 7. Here the CDR3 DNA reads TGTGCCAGCAGCCCCGGGACAGGGGTTGGGAACACTGAAGCTTTCTTT. The encoded protein is CASSPGTGVGNTEAFF.